The clone carrying this TCR beta chain was recorded only once. As yet, its antigen is unknown. The authors produced TCR alpha and TCR beta cDNA libraries with sample barcodes and UMIs by 5'RACE using constant-segment primers. TCRdb used MiXCR to reprocess the 5' RACE reads, holding one entry per CDR3 protein. The repertoire holds roughly 510,000 distinct CDR3 sequences, with 15% to 20% as singletons. Germline V CDR1 and CDR2: SGHTA, FQGNSA. The CDR3 is made up of 13 amino acids. Deletions cut 0 bases from V and 6 bases from J, with 9 bases between. These data come from a study of T-cell memory formation after mild COVID-19. Study-level information: Largely, TCR clusters stayed within a single donor. Findings and limits, study-wide: Whereas later expanders leaned CD4+, clones contracting day 15 to 85 showed a balanced CD4/CD8 makeup. The second-wave clones peaking on day 37 were not confirmed as SARS-CoV-2-specific.

This chain uses TRBV7-2 with TRBJ2-7, with unresolved D. This sequence was found in an adult woman who had mild COVID-19 (a few samples of this study predate the infection). Cell type and time point are not known. Sample: PBMCs or a T cell subset sorted from them (not recorded which). This chain's CDR3 is CASSLAQAGEQYF. The DNA for the CDR3 is TGTGCCAGCAGCTTAGCGCAAGCCGGCGAGCAGTACTTC.